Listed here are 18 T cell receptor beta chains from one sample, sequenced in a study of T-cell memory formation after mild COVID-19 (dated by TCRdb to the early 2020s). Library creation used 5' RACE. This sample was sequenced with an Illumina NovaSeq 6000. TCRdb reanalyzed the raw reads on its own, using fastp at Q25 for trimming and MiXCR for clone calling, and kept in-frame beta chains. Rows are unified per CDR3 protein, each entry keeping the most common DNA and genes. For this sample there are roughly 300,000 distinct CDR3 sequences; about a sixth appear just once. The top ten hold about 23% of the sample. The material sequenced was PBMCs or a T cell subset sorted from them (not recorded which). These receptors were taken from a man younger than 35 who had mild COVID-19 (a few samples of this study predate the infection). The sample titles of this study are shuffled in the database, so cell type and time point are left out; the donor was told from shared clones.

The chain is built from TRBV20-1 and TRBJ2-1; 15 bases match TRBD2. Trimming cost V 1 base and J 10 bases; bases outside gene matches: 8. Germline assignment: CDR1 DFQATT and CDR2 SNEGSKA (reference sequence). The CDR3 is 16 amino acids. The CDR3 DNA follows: TGCAGTGCTAGAGTGTTGGGACTAGCGGGGGGAGGGGAGCAGTTCTTC. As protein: CSARVLGLAGGGEQFF.

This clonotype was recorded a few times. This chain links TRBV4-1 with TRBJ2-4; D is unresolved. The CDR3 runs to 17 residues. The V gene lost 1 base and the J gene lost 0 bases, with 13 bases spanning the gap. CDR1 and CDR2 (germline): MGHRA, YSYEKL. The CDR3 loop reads CASSQVGAPLAKNIQYF. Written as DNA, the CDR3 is TGCGCCAGCAGCCAAGTAGGTGCTCCCCTAGCCAAAAACATTCAGTACTTC.

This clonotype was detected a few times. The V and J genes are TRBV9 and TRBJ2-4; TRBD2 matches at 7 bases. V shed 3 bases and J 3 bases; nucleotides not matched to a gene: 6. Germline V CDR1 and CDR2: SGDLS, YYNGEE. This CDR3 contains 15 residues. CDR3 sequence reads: CASSARGDGKNIQYF. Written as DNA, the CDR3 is TGTGCCAGCAGCGCCCGGGGGGATGGCAAAAACATTCAGTACTTC.

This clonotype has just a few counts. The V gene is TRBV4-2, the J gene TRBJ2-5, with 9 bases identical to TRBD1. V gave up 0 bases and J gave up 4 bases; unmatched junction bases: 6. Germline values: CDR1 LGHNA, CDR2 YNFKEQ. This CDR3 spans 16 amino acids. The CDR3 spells CASSQETGGSGETQYF. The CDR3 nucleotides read TGTGCCAGCAGCCAAGAAACAGGGGGCTCTGGAGAGACCCAGTACTTC.

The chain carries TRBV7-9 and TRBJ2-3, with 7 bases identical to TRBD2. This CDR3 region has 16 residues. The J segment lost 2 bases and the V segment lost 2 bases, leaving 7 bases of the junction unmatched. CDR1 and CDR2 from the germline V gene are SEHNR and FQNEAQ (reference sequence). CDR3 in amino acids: CASSLSSGAFTDTQYF. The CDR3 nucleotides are TGTGCCAGCAGCTTATCAAGCGGGGCCTTCACAGATACGCAGTATTTT. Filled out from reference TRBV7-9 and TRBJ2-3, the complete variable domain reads DTGVSQNPRHKITKRGQNVTFRCDPISEHNRLYWYRQTLGQGPEFLTYFQNEAQLEKSRLLSDRFSAERPKGSFSTLEIQRTEQGDSAMYLCASSLSSGAFTDTQYFGPGTRLTVL.

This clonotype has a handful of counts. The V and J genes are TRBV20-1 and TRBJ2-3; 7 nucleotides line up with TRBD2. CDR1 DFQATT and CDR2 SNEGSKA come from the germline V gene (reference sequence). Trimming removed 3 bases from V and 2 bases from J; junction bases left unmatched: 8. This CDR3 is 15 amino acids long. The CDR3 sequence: CSASTAAGVTDTQYF. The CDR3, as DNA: TGCAGTGCTAGTACCGCTGCGGGGGTCACAGATACGCAGTATTTT.

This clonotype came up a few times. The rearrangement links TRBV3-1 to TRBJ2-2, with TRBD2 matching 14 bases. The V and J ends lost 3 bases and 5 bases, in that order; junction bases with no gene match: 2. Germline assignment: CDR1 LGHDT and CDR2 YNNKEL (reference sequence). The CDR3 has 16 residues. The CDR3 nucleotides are TGTGCCAGCAGCCAGGGACTAGCGGGGGAGACCGGGGAGCTGTTTTTT. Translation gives CASSQGLAGETGELFF.

CDR3 protein: CASRDTGGDIQYF. CDR3 bases: TGTGCCAGCAGGGATACAGGGGGGGACATTCAGTACTTC. The chain carries TRBV7-2 and TRBJ2-4, with D possibly matching TRBD1 (8 bases). This CDR3 has 13 amino acids. Per germline, CDR1 SGHTA and CDR2 FQGNSA. With 6 bases removed from V and 8 bases from J, the gap between germline ends came to 14 bases.

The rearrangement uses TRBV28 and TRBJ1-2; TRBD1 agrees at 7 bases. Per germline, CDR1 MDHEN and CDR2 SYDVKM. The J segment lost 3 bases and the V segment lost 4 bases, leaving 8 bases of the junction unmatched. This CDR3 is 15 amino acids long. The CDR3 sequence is CASSWRQGPYYGYTF. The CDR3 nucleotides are TGTGCCAGCAGTTGGAGACAGGGTCCTTACTATGGCTACACCTTC.

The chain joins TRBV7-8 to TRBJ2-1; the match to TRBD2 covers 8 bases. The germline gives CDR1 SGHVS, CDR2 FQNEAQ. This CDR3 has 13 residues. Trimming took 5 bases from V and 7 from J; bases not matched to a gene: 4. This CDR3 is CASSPRLANEQFF. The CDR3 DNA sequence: TGTGCCAGCAGCCCGAGACTAGCGAATGAGCAGTTCTTC.

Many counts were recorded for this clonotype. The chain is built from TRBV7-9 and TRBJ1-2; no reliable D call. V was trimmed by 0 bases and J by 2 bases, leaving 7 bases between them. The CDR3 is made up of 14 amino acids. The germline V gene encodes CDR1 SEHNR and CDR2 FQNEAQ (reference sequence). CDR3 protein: CASSLAAQNYGYTF. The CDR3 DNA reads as TGTGCCAGCAGCTTAGCGGCCCAGAACTATGGCTACACCTTC.

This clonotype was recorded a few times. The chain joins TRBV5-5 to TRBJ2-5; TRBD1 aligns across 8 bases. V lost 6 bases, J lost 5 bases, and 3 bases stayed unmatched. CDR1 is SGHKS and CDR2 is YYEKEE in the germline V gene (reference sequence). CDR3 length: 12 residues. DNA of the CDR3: TGTGCCAGCACCTGGGACAGGGAGACCCAGTACTTC. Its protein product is CASTWDRETQYF.

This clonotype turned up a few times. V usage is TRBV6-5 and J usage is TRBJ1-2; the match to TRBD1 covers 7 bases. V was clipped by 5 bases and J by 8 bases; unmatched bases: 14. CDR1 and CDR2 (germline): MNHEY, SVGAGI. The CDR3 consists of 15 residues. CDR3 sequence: CASSPQGLRAWGYTF. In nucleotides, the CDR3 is TGTGCCAGCAGTCCACAGGGGCTCCGTGCGTGGGGCTACACCTTC.

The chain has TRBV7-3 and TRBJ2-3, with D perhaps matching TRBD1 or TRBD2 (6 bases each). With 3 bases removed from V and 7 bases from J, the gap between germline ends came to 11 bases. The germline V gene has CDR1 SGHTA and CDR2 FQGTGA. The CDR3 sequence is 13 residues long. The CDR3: CASSLGGSNTQYF. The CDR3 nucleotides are TGTGCCAGCAGCTTGGGGGGCTCAAATACGCAGTATTTT.

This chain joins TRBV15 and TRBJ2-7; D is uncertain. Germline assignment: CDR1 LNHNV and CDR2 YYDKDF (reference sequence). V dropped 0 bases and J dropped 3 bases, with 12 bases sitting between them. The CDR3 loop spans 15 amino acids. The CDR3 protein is CATSRDVGKDYEQYF. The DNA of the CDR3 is TGTGCCACCAGCAGAGATGTTGGGAAGGACTACGAGCAGTACTTC. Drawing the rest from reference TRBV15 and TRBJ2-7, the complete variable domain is DAMVIQNPRYQVTQFGKPVTLSCSQTLNHNVMYWYQQKSSQAPKLLFHYYDKDFNNEADTPDNFQSRRPNTSFCFLDIRSPGLGDTAMYLCATSRDVGKDYEQYFGPGTRLTVT.

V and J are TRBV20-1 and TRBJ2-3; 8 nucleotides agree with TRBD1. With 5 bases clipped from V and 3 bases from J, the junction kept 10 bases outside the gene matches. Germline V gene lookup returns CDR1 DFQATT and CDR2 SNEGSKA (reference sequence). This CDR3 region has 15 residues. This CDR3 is CSAPSQGAGTDTQYF. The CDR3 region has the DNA TGCAGTGCTCCGTCCCAGGGGGCTGGTACAGATACGCAGTATTTT.

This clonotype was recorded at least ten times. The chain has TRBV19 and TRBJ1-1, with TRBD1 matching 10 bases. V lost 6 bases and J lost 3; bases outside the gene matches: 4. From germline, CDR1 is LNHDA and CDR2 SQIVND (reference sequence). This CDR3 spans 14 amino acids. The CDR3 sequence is CASRTGGRDTEAFF. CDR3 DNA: TGTGCCAGTAGGACAGGGGGCAGGGACACTGAAGCTTTCTTT.

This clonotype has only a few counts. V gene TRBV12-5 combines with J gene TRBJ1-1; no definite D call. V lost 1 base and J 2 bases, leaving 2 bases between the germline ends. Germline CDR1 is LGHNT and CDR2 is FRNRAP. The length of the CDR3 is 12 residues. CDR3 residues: CASGLGNTEAFF. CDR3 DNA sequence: TGTGCTAGTGGTTTGGGAAACACTGAAGCTTTCTTT.